This is a list of T cell receptor beta chains from one sample in a study of CD8 T cells in Susac syndrome. TCRdb called the immunoSEQ multiplex PCR reads again in MiXCR, with one record for every CDR3 protein. The sample records around 300,000 distinct CDR3 sequences, about 91% being singletons. Specimen: CD4+ T cells from PBMCs. The receptors originated from a human donor with multiple sclerosis. Each CDR3 is given with its conserved first and last residue. D genes are given only for firm matches. Clone size appears in some rows only: once, few, many, or a class for an expanded clone.

d_call j_call clone_size v_call cdr3_nt cdr3_aa
. TRBJ2-4 . TRBV19 TGTGCCAGTAGTACCAGGGAAGCAATTCAGTACTTC CASSTREAIQYF
. TRBJ2-2 . TRBV7-9 TGTGCCAGCAGCTTAGTCGAAACCGGGGAGCTGTTTTTT CASSLVETGELFF
. TRBJ2-2 . TRBV30 TGTGCCTGGAAGGGGGACACCGGGGAGCTGTTTTTT CAWKGDTGELFF
. TRBJ2-3 . TRBV24-1 TGTGCCACCGAGGGGGGGCCGGCAGATACGCAGTATTTT CATEGGPADTQYF
TRBD1 TRBJ2-2 . TRBV20-1 TGCAGTGCTATCCGGGACAGGGGGTCCGGGGAGCTGTTTTTT CSAIRDRGSGELFF
TRBD2 TRBJ2-5 few TRBV19 TGTGCCAGTAGCTCAACCGGGACTAGCACAGAGACCCAGTACTTC CASSSTGTSTETQYF
. TRBJ1-2 . TRBV7-3 TGTGCCAGCAGCTACCAGGGGAACTATGGCTACACCTTC CASSYQGNYGYTF
TRBD2 TRBJ2-5 once TRBV9 TGTGCCAGCAGCGTAGCTACGGGGGGTGGAGGGGAGACCCAGTACTTC CASSVATGGGGETQYF
. TRBJ1-5 . TRBV30 TGTGCCTGGGGGGCGGATTACAATCAGCCCCAGCATTTT CAWGADYNQPQHF
. TRBJ2-3 . TRBV24-1 TGTGCCACCGGCGATGGGGGGACCCGCACAGATACGCAGTATTTT CATGDGGTRTDTQYF
TRBD2 TRBJ2-1 . TRBV6-6 TGTGCCAGCAGTAGACTAGCGGGGGGGAGTGAGTTCTTC CASSRLAGGSEFF